A selection of T cell receptor beta chains follows, all from one sample in a study of early T cells in non-severe SARS-CoV-2 infection. Via MiXCR, TCRdb re-called the 5' RACE reads, giving one row per CDR3 protein. The repertoire holds tens of thousands of distinct CDR3 sequences, with under 15% as singletons. The sample in question was whole blood, obtained at baseline. The origin of the receptors is an adult who was a healthcare worker with PCR-confirmed SARS-CoV-2 infection or an uninfected control (not recorded which). CDR3s include the opening cysteine and the closing phenylalanine or tryptophan. The D gene is left open where the match is weak. Expanded clones get a size class; other rows say once, few or many, or leave the size out.

>NA|TRBV11-2|TRBJ2-3|NA
CASSFIVRKGTDTQYF
TGTGCCAGCAGCTTCATCGTACGAAAGGGAACAGATACGCAGTATTTT
>many|TRBV5-1|TRBJ2-1|NA
CASSPDGSSYNEQFF
TGCGCCAGCAGCCCGGACGGAAGCTCCTACAATGAGCAGTTCTTC
>few|TRBV4-2|TRBJ1-5|NA
CASSQGRGGRNQPQHF
TGTGCCAGCAGCCAAGGGCGAGGAGGGAGGAATCAGCCCCAGCATTTT
>few|TRBV15|TRBJ2-5|NA
CATSRDLRLETQYF
TGTGCCACCAGCAGAGATCTTCGGCTGGAGACCCAGTACTTC
>NA|TRBV6-1|TRBJ2-7|NA
CASSEIGDEQYF
TGTGCCAGCAGTGAGATAGGGGACGAGCAGTACTTC
>few|TRBV19|TRBJ2-5|TRBD1
CASSPRQGAFQETQYF
TGTGCCAGTAGTCCGCGACAGGGGGCTTTCCAAGAGACCCAGTACTTC
>NA|TRBV12-3/TRBV12-4|TRBJ1-5|TRBD1
CASSRGQGDNQPQHF
TGTGCCAGCAGCCGGGGACAGGGAGACAATCAGCCCCAGCATTTT
>NA|TRBV5-1|TRBJ1-2|NA
CASSSTTQTYGYTF
TGCGCCAGCAGCTCCACGACCCAGACATATGGCTACACCTTC
>once|TRBV10-2|TRBJ2-3|TRBD2
CASSPTSVGDTQYF
TGCGCCAGCTCCCCGACTAGCGTGGGAGATACGCAGTATTTT
>few|TRBV5-1|TRBJ2-2|NA
CASSFPPGGTGELFF
TGCGCCAGCAGCTTCCCACCCGGAGGGACCGGGGAGCTGTTTTTT
>few|TRBV20-1|TRBJ1-4|NA
CSARGRGKQLATNEKLFF
TGCAGTGCTAGGGGAAGGGGAAAGCAACTTGCAACTAATGAAAAACTGTTTTTT
>few|TRBV5-5|TRBJ2-1|NA
CASSTGDSYNEQFF
TGTGCCAGCAGTACGGGGGATTCCTACAATGAGCAGTTCTTC
>few|TRBV9|TRBJ2-2|TRBD1
CASSTTGGSGELFF
TGTGCCAGCAGCACGACAGGGGGCAGCGGGGAGCTGTTTTTT
>NA|TRBV6-1|TRBJ2-5|NA
CASSLQVEETQYF
TGTGCCAGCAGCCTTCAAGTCGAAGAGACCCAGTACTTC
>NA|TRBV20-1|TRBJ2-7|NA
CSAHAAQAIYEQYF
TGCAGTGCGCACGCAGCACAGGCCATCTACGAGCAGTACTTC
>NA|TRBV5-4|TRBJ2-1|TRBD1
CASSLGGTENNEQFF
TGTGCCAGCAGCTTGGGAGGGACAGAAAACAATGAGCAGTTCTTC
>NA|TRBV30|TRBJ2-5|NA
CAWSVSNQETQYF
TGTGCCTGGAGTGTTAGCAACCAAGAGACCCAGTACTTC
>few|TRBV28|TRBJ2-7|TRBD1
CASSFGGTGVPYEQYF
TGTGCCAGCAGTTTTGGAGGGACAGGGGTCCCCTACGAGCAGTACTTC
>few|TRBV6-6|TRBJ2-7|NA
CASSYGPDSSYEQYF
TGTGCCAGCAGTTACGGTCCGGATAGCTCCTACGAGCAGTACTTC
>few|TRBV24-1|TRBJ2-1|TRBD1
CATSTGINEQFF
TGTGCCACCTCGACAGGGATTAATGAGCAGTTCTTC
>NA|TRBV4-2|TRBJ2-3|TRBD2
CASSQGVAGEHWTDTQYF
TGTGCCAGCAGCCAAGGAGTAGCGGGAGAACATTGGACAGATACGCAGTATTTT
>few|TRBV12-3/TRBV12-4|TRBJ1-2|NA
CASNPWGGGNYGYTF
TGTGCCAGCAACCCTTGGGGTGGCGGTAACTATGGCTACACCTTC
>NA|TRBV12-3/TRBV12-4|TRBJ1-2|TRBD1
CASTREGQGANGYTF
TGTGCCAGCACCCGGGAGGGACAGGGGGCGAATGGCTACACCTTC
>few|TRBV13|TRBJ1-1|NA
CASSTRGWTEAFF
TGTGCCAGCAGCACTCGCGGTTGGACTGAAGCTTTCTTT
>NA|TRBV6-5|TRBJ1-4|NA
CASSARGPPTNEKLFF
TGTGCCAGCAGCGCAAGGGGTCCTCCAACTAATGAAAAACTGTTTTTT
>NA|TRBV11-2|TRBJ2-1|NA
CASSSVRPEQFF
TGTGCCAGCAGCTCCGTCCGCCCCGAGCAGTTCTTC
>NA|TRBV11-3|TRBJ2-7|NA
CASSLSASSYEQYF
TGTGCCAGCAGCTTATCCGCCAGCTCCTACGAGCAGTACTTC
>many|TRBV3-1|TRBJ2-1|TRBD2
CASSQDGSGTYNEQFF
TGTGCCAGCAGCCAAGATGGGAGCGGGACGTACAATGAGCAGTTCTTC
>NA|TRBV11-1|TRBJ1-2|TRBD1
CASSSTGERANYGYTF
TGTGCCAGCAGCTCCACAGGGGAACGTGCTAACTATGGCTACACCTTC